Shown below are 31 T cell receptor beta chains from a single sample sequenced in a study of blood T cell repertoires in COVID-19. TCRdb's table, derived via immunoSEQ multiplex PCR, lists solely in-frame clones and lacks some. The sample holds approximately 94,000 clones; about 89% are singletons and the top ten take around 2.1%. The sequenced sample was peripheral blood. These TCRs come from a man in his forties or fifties with active COVID-19.

This chain joins TRBV5-4 and TRBJ2-1; the match to TRBD1 covers 7 bases. Germline-derived CDR1 and CDR2 are SGHNT and YYREEE (reference sequence). Trimming cost V 0 bases and J 2 bases; bases outside gene matches: 2. The CDR3 loop spans 15 amino acids. CDR3 sequence: CASSLGTGPYNEQFF. Written as DNA, the CDR3 is TGTGCCAGCAGCTTGGGGACAGGTCCCTACAATGAGCAGTTCTTC. Combining the CDR3 with reference TRBV5-4 and TRBJ2-1 gives the whole variable domain ETGVTQSPTHLIKTRGQQVTLRCSSQSGHNTVSWYQQALGQGPQFIFQYYREEENGRGNFPPRFSGLQFPNYSSELNVNALELDDSALYLCASSLGTGPYNEQFFGPGTRLTVL.

The rearrangement uses TRBV28 and TRBJ2-5; possibly TRBD1 for D (6 bases). Per the germline V gene, CDR1 is MDHEN and CDR2 is SYDVKM. The CDR3 has 15 residues. Trimming removed 3 bases at V and 10 bases at J, with 21 bases between. The CDR3 DNA reads as TGTGCCAGCAGTTTGCTGACAGGCGCTCAAGTTCACCAGTACTTC. This gives the protein CASSLLTGAQVHQYF.

This chain links TRBV2 with TRBJ2-3; 7 nucleotides line up with TRBD1. The V gene end was trimmed by 4 bases and the J gene end by 0 bases; junction bases not matched to a gene: 4. The germline CDR1 and CDR2 sequences are SNHLY and FYNNEI. The CDR3 spans 15 residues. CDR3 protein: CASSVQGLSTDTQYF. CDR3 DNA: TGTGCCAGCAGTGTACAGGGGCTAAGCACAGATACGCAGTATTTT.

The chain carries TRBV3-1 (or the pseudogene TRBV3-2) and TRBJ2-1; tentative D call: TRBD2 (7 bases). Germline assignment: CDR1 LGHDT and CDR2 YNNKEL (reference sequence). Trimming took 4 bases from V and 10 from J, leaving 14 bases between them. CDR3 length: 13 amino acids. The CDR3 sequence is CASSPPGEGEQFF. The CDR3, as DNA: TGTGCCAGCAGCCCACCAGGGGAGGGAGAGCAGTTCTTC.

The gene calls are TRBV20-1 and TRBJ1-2; 9 nucleotides agree with TRBD1. V was clipped by 3 bases and J by 1 base; unmatched bases: 6. Germline CDR1 DFQATT, CDR2 SNEGSKA (reference sequence). The CDR3 has 15 amino acids. The CDR3 loop is CSASSDRGSNYGYTF. The CDR3 DNA sequence: TGCAGTGCTAGTTCGGACAGGGGAAGTAACTATGGCTACACCTTC.

The chain links TRBV5-1 to TRBJ2-2; D not certain. Germline CDR1 SGHRS, CDR2 YFSETQ. The CDR3 is made up of 13 amino acids. Deletions cut 0 bases from V and 6 bases from J, with 6 bases between. CDR3 sequence reads: CASSLDLPGELFF. In DNA, the CDR3 is TGCGCCAGCAGCTTGGATCTTCCCGGGGAGCTGTTTTTT.

The chain uses TRBV19 and TRBJ2-3, with TRBD1 matching 8 bases. The CDR3 spans 15 residues. In germline, CDR1 is LNHDA, CDR2 SQIVND (reference sequence). J gave up 4 bases and V 5 bases, and 8 bases lay outside the gene matches. The CDR3 nucleotides read TGTGCCAGTAGTGCCCCAGGGGGCGACGCAGATACGCAGTATTTT. This sequence encodes CASSAPGGDADTQYF.

The chain combines TRBV6-6 with TRBJ1-1; possible D gene TRBD1, 6 bases. The V gene lost 4 bases and the J gene lost 7 bases, with 10 bases spanning the gap. Germline loops: CDR1 MNHNY, CDR2 SVGAGI (reference sequence). The CDR3 runs 12 residues. The CDR3 nucleotides are TGTGCCAGCAGTTTAAGCAGGGGTGAAGCTTTCTTT. It specifies CASSLSRGEAFF.

This clone was found once. V is TRBV30 and J is TRBJ1-3; weak D call: TRBD1 (6 bases). This CDR3 spans 13 amino acids. Between the trimmed V and J ends, which lost 2 bases and 4 bases, there was a span of 9 bases. CDR1 is GTSNPN, CDR2 SVGIG, per germline (reference sequence). CDR3 residues: CAWSSGTGNTIYF. CDR3 nucleotide sequence: TGTGCCTGGAGTTCCGGGACAGGAAACACCATATATTTT.

V and J are TRBV21-1 and TRBJ2-2; the table names TRBD1, a call not compared with the DNA. TRBV21-1 is flagged as a pseudogene. The length of the CDR3 is 21 residues. The CDR3 DNA follows: TGTGCCAGCAGCAGAGACGAAAGGACAGGGGACTGGTACCCTGACACCGGGGAGCTGTTTTTT. Translating gives CASSRDERTGDWYPDTGELFF.

This sequence joins TRBV7-6 and TRBJ2-1; the match to TRBD1 covers 8 bases. CDR3 length: 15 residues. Germline V gene sequence: CDR1 SGHVS, CDR2 FNYEAQ. V dropped 4 bases and J dropped 5; count of bases not matched to a gene: 7. As DNA, the CDR3 is TGTGCCAGCAGCTCCGACAGGGGCGTCGACAATGAGCAGTTCTTC. Amino acid sequence: CASSSDRGVDNEQFF.

This rearrangement joins TRBV19 to TRBJ1-2; TRBD1 agrees at 8 bases. This CDR3 has 13 amino acids. The J segment lost 6 bases and the V segment lost 7 bases, leaving 7 bases of the junction unmatched. Germline V CDR1 and CDR2: LNHDA, SQIVND (reference sequence). CDR3 in amino acids: CASNLDREHGYTF. CDR3 DNA: TGTGCCAGTAACCTGGACAGGGAACATGGCTACACCTTC.

The chain recombines TRBV5-1 with TRBJ2-1; 8 bases line up with TRBD2. The CDR3 has 13 residues. Germline V CDR1 and CDR2: SGHRS, YFSETQ. V lost 6 bases, J lost 5 bases, and 4 bases stayed unmatched. Written as DNA, the CDR3 is TGCGCCAGCAAAGTACTAGCGGACAATGAGCAGTTCTTC. It is translated as CASKVLADNEQFF.

This chain connects TRBV5-4 to TRBJ2-1; 12 nucleotides agree with TRBD2. Germline CDR1 SGHNT, CDR2 YYREEE (reference sequence). This CDR3 has 16 amino acids. The junction had 7 bases not matched to a gene; V was cut back by 4 bases and J by 5 bases. The CDR3 nucleotides read TGTGCCAGCAGCCCCCATCCTAGCGGGAGGGACAATGAGCAGTTCTTC. This encodes CASSPHPSGRDNEQFF.

CDR3 in amino acids: CASSPNTGLNTEAFF. Here the CDR3 DNA reads TGTGCCAGCAGTCCAAATACAGGGCTGAACACTGAAGCTTTCTTT. The gene calls are TRBV27 and TRBJ1-1; D might be TRBD1 (6 bases). Germline lookup yields CDR1 MNHEY and CDR2 SMNVEV (reference sequence). Trimming cost V 5 bases and J 0 bases, with 13 bases left between them. The CDR3 has 15 amino acids.

This sequence joins TRBV6-6 and TRBJ2-3; TRBD2 aligns across 7 bases. Trimming removed 5 bases from V and 2 bases from J; junction bases left unmatched: 7. The length of the CDR3 is 15 residues. Germline loops: CDR1 MNHNY, CDR2 SVGAGI (reference sequence). The CDR3 sequence is CASSGPGLFTDTQYF. In nucleotides, the CDR3 is TGTGCCAGCAGTGGACCGGGACTATTCACAGATACGCAGTATTTT.

V is TRBV6-5 and J is TRBJ1-1, with D uncertain. CDR3 length equals 12 residues. The germline gives CDR1 MNHEY, CDR2 SVGAGI. Between the trimmed V and J ends, which lost 5 bases and 4 bases, there was a span of 8 bases. The DNA for the CDR3 is TGTGCCAGCAGTCGGGTTGGCACTGAAGCTTTCTTT. The encoded protein is CASSRVGTEAFF.

The chain joins TRBV19 to TRBJ1-2; 8 positions agree with TRBD1. The CDR3 is 13 residues long. J gave up 8 bases and V 6 bases, and 8 bases lay outside the gene matches. CDR1 LNHDA and CDR2 SQIVND come from the germline V gene (reference sequence). CDR3 residues: CASRSGQGGGYTF. As DNA, the CDR3 is TGTGCCAGTAGGTCCGGACAGGGCGGGGGCTACACCTTC.

The gene calls are TRBV19 and TRBJ1-2, with D perhaps matching TRBD1 (5 bases). The CDR3 has 16 residues. Germline V gene sequence: CDR1 LNHDA, CDR2 SQIVND (reference sequence). Between the trimmed V and J ends, which lost 6 bases and 0 bases, there was a span of 17 bases. The CDR3 nucleotides are TGTGCCAGTAGCGTACCCGAGGACAATCCTAACTATGGCTACACCTTC. It specifies CASSVPEDNPNYGYTF.

V is TRBV20-1 and J is TRBJ2-1; TRBD1 agrees at 8 bases. There are 11 residues in the CDR3. J lost 9 bases, V lost 6 bases, and 4 bases had no gene match. Looked up from germline, CDR1 is DFQATT and CDR2 is SNEGSKA (reference sequence). The CDR3 is CSAPDRVEQFF. CDR3 nucleotide sequence: TGCAGTGCGCCGGACAGGGTTGAGCAGTTCTTC.

The V gene is TRBV7-2, the J gene TRBJ2-3, with TRBD1 identical over 7 bases. The CDR3 runs to 18 residues. V shed 1 base and J 2 bases; nucleotides not matched to a gene: 12. Germline lookup yields CDR1 SGHTA and CDR2 FQGNSA. As DNA, the CDR3 is TGTGCCAGCAGCTTAGACGGCGCTCCGGGACAGTACACAGATACGCAGTATTTT. Its translation: CASSLDGAPGQYTDTQYF. Full variable domain (outside the CDR3, taken from reference TRBV7-2 and TRBJ2-3): GAGVSQSPSNKVTEKGKDVELRCDPISGHTALYWYRQSLGQGLEFLIYFQGNSAPDKSGLPSDRFSAERTGGSVSTLTIQRTQQEDSAVYLCASSLDGAPGQYTDTQYFGPGTRLTVL.

The chain recombines TRBV2 with TRBJ2-1, with TRBD2 matching over 7 bases. The J segment lost 7 bases and the V segment lost 7 bases, leaving 10 bases of the junction unmatched. CDR3 size: 14 residues. Looked up from germline, CDR1 is SNHLY and CDR2 is FYNNEI. In nucleotides, the CDR3 is TGTGCCAGCACCGTTACTAGCGACTTGAATGAGCAGTTCTTC. This gives the protein CASTVTSDLNEQFF.

The gene calls are TRBV29-1 and TRBJ2-5, with TRBD2 matching 7 bases. The junction had 15 bases not matched to a gene; V was cut back by 4 bases and J by 7 bases. CDR1 is SQVTM and CDR2 is ANQGSEA in the germline V gene. The CDR3 covers 15 residues. The CDR3 protein is CSVVGGTGGVVTQYF. The CDR3 coding sequence is TGCAGCGTTGTGGGGGGTACGGGGGGTGTAGTGACCCAGTACTTC.

The V gene is TRBV7-2, the J gene TRBJ2-1; D is unresolved. V was clipped by 5 bases and J by 6 bases, with 11 bases between them. Germline V gene lookup returns CDR1 SGHTA and CDR2 FQGNSA. The CDR3 totals 13 residues. The CDR3, as DNA: TGTGCCAGCAGCACCCGACAATTCAATGAGCAGTTCTTC. Encoded protein: CASSTRQFNEQFF.

This chain links TRBV5-6 with TRBJ2-5; D is perhaps TRBD1 (6 bases). The ends were cut back, 3 bases at V and 5 bases at J, with 14 bases in the middle. The CDR3 is 14 residues long. From germline, CDR1 is SGHDT and CDR2 YYEEEE. CDR3 amino acids: CASSYQQGMETQYF. The CDR3 coding sequence is TGTGCCAGCAGCTACCAACAGGGCATGGAGACCCAGTACTTC.

J is TRBJ1-1 and V is TRBV7-2; 9 bases fit TRBD1. The V and J ends lost 5 bases and 4 bases, in that order; junction bases with no gene match: 11. Germline-derived CDR1 and CDR2 are SGHTA and FQGNSA. The length of the CDR3 is 16 residues. The CDR3 loop reads CASSKRAGQGTTEAFF. The CDR3 region has the DNA TGTGCCAGCAGCAAGCGGGCCGGACAGGGGACCACTGAAGCTTTCTTT.

This sequence joins TRBV6-6 and TRBJ1-2; no clear D gene. The germline gives CDR1 MNHNY, CDR2 SVGAGI (reference sequence). The CDR3 is made up of 15 amino acids. V was trimmed by 0 bases and J by 7 bases, leaving 15 bases between them. The CDR3 here is CASSYSSMAEGGYTF. The CDR3 DNA follows: TGTGCCAGCAGTTACTCGAGTATGGCAGAGGGTGGCTACACCTTC.

J is TRBJ1-4 and V is TRBV29-1, with a possible D match to TRBD1 (5 bases). This CDR3 is 13 amino acids long. V lost 4 bases and J 7 bases, leaving 13 bases between the germline ends. In germline, CDR1 is SQVTM, CDR2 ANQGSEA. For the CDR3, the DNA is TGCAGCGTTGCATGGGGGAGGGGTGAAAAACTGTTTTTT. Its translation: CSVAWGRGEKLFF.

The chain recombines TRBV9 with TRBJ2-1; D unresolved. The germline V gene has CDR1 SGDLS and CDR2 YYNGEE. The CDR3 consists of 13 residues. V was pared by 4 bases and J by 0 bases, with 5 bases between. The CDR3 region is CASSPGSYNEQFF. The CDR3 DNA is TGTGCCAGCAGCCCCGGCTCCTACAATGAGCAGTTCTTC.

The V and J genes are TRBV5-6 and TRBJ1-2; maybe TRBD1 (6 bases). Germline loops: CDR1 SGHDT, CDR2 YYEEEE. The CDR3 totals 13 residues. V shed 4 bases and J shed 7 bases, with 14 bases lying between them. The CDR3 here is CASSRWTESGYTF. CDR3 DNA: TGTGCCAGCAGCCGATGGACAGAATCTGGCTACACCTTC.

This clone has just one count. The chain couples TRBV19 to TRBJ1-1; D is uncertain. The CDR3 is made up of 14 amino acids. Trimming left V 3 bases short and J 0 bases short, with 8 bases between. Germline V gene lookup returns CDR1 LNHDA and CDR2 SQIVND (reference sequence). The CDR3 spells CASSMRNLNTEAFF. The CDR3, as DNA: TGTGCCAGTAGTATGAGGAACTTGAACACTGAAGCTTTCTTT.